This T cell receptor (beta chain) was sequenced for a study of identical twins (TCRdb year 2016). At the level of the whole study: To test whether fetal clonotypes persist, the study used deep sequencing on TCR alpha and beta repertoires from monozygotic twins, unrelated adults of various ages, and cord blood. To rule out contamination, the twin experiments were replicated at different times with different library preparation protocols. What the study reported, not specific to this receptor: Compared with coincidental sharing between unrelated individuals, out-of-frame TCR alpha sequences shared between twins had an excess of sequences with low generation probability. In beta out-of-frame sequences, excess twin sharing was weaker, because having fewer shared sequences lowered the signal-to-noise ratio. Because the same donors could not be followed over many years, the conclusions depended on cross-sectional statistical analysis. Fewer insertions were carried by abundant cord blood beta clonotypes; a weaker similar trend was observed in young adult naive repertoires, while no such trend was observed in memory repertoires. In monozygotic twins, recombination models systematically underestimated out-of-frame TCR alpha sharing, but the models matched the sharing seen between unrelated individuals. Invariant T cells such as MAIT and iNKT could partly confound zero-insertion analyses, though diverse VJ usage argued against this for most clonotypes.

V is cut by 8 bases and J by 1 base, and the space between the germline ends is 14 bases. Taken from cysteine to phenylalanine, the CDR3 has 14 residues. Only CDR3 DNA is held: 42 bases, read in frame from base 1. The protocol used for the library was 5' RACE. Sequenced using an Illumina HiSeq 2000. A universal primer binding site was introduced by template switching, and a unique molecular identifier was present in the final cDNA, enabling accurate counting of TCR cDNA molecules. Specific primers in the conserved constant-segment region were used to synthesize first-strand cDNA for TCR alpha and beta chains. To control for contamination, every cDNA library carried two barcodes: a SMART-Mk sample barcode plus Illumina barcodes. TruSeq adapter sequences along with Illumina sample barcodes were introduced in two successive PCR steps. The Illumina HiSeq platform was used with custom primers to sequence TCR alpha and beta cDNA libraries. In the source study's methods: MiGEC was used to process raw reads and extract unique molecular identifiers, and MiXCR was used to find CDR3 positions. For each individual, recombination models were inferred using an EM algorithm with the repgenHMM and IGoR tools. Shared clonotypes were analyzed with the tcR package in R, and sharing was normalized by the product of cloneset sizes. To study raw recombination without the effects of thymic and clonal selection, out-of-frame nonproductive sequences were analyzed. In TCRdb, the public reads were trimmed at Q25 with fastp and aligned with MiXCR, with productive beta chains retained. For every CDR3 protein sequence, its rows merge into one entry that carries the most common genes and DNA. These V and J calls are TCRdb output, not the study's own analysis. Here the sample has roughly 630,000 distinct CDR3 sequences; less than 9% occur a single time. 1.6% of the sample belongs to the ten largest clones.

Every donor was a healthy Caucasian. Three pairs of female monozygotic twins, all aged roughly 18 to 29 years, made up the twin cohort. The RNA used for TCR libraries was isolated from peripheral blood mononuclear cells. This clonotype was observed at least ten times. What this receptor recognizes is not known. No qualities accompany the bases; no much larger clone lies one base away. These same records also appear under a second study, on yellow fever vaccine responses in identical twins. The second investigation adds: The authors reported that the T cell response to vaccination in identical twins appeared partly convergent and partly personalized. The study precisely tracked vaccine-responding T cell clones in identical twins.

Sequenced input: PBMCs. The chain is made from TRBV12-3 or TRBV12-4 and TRBJ1-1; a tentative D match to TRBD1 spans 5 bases. The clonotype originates from a woman aged 18-29 years in good health. The DNA sequence is given as TGTGCCAGCTCGATGGGACGGCGGAACACTGAAGCTTTCTTT. It is translated as CASSMGRRNTEAFF.